These T cell receptor beta chains were read from a single sample in a study of T-cell reconstitution after alpha-beta-depleted transplantation in children. MiXCR, run by TCRdb on the PCR reads, gives a single entry per CDR3 protein. This table holds about 200,000 distinct CDR3 sequences, 6.3% found once. The sample was PBMCs, taken before TCRalphabeta/CD19-depleted stem cell transplant. All receptors derive from a girl in the first two years of life with combined immunodeficiency, due to receive a stem cell transplant. CDR3s include the opening cysteine and the closing phenylalanine or tryptophan. A D gene is named only where the DNA matches it firmly. Clone size is not always given. Where it is, it says once, few, many or a class for expanded clones.

d_call,j_call,clone_size,v_call,cdr3_nt,cdr3_aa
.,TRBJ2-7,many,TRBV28,TGTGCCAGCACCTTCCTAGCCTCCGGCTACGAGCAGTACTTC,CASTFLASGYEQYF
.,TRBJ2-7,.,TRBV15,TGTGCCACCAGCAGCAGGGGTGCCTACGAGCAGTACTTC,CATSSRGAYEQYF
.,TRBJ1-4,many,TRBV14,TGTGCCAGCAGCCCATTCGGAGAAAAACTGTTTTTT,CASSPFGEKLFF
.,TRBJ1-4,many,TRBV29-1,TGCAGCGTTTTCAGAAGTGGGGATAATGAAAAACTGTTTTTT,CSVFRSGDNEKLFF
.,TRBJ2-1,many,TRBV20-1,TGCAGTGCTAGAGCATGGGAAGGTCAGGGTAGTTCCTACAATGAGCAGTTCTTC,CSARAWEGQGSSYNEQFF
.,TRBJ1-4,.,TRBV3-1,TGTGCCAGCAGCCAAGGCGCAACTAATGAAAAACTGTTTTTT,CASSQGATNEKLFF
TRBD2,TRBJ2-1,many,TRBV29-1,TGCAGCGGTGCGGGACTAGCGGGAGGTTCCTCCTACAATGAGCAGTTCTTC,CSGAGLAGGSSYNEQFF
.,TRBJ2-2,many,TRBV12-3/TRBV12-4,TGTGCCAGCAGTTCCGGGGAGCTGTTTTTT,CASSSGELFF
TRBD2,TRBJ2-6,many,TRBV7-2,TGTGCCCTCCGGGGGGTAACTGGGGCCAACGTCCTGACTTTC,CALRGVTGANVLTF
.,TRBJ2-1,many,TRBV20-1,TGCAGTGCTAGAAGCTTAGCGGCTCAAGCCGGGGAGCAGTTCTTC,CSARSLAAQAGEQFF
.,TRBJ2-7,many,TRBV12-3/TRBV12-4,TGTGCCAGCAGTTTAAAAACAGCCTACGAGCAGTACTTC,CASSLKTAYEQYF
TRBD1,TRBJ2-7,few,TRBV4-3,TGCGCCAGCAGCCAAGACAACCCCGGGACAGGGGGCGAGCAGTACTTC,CASSQDNPGTGGEQYF
TRBD2,TRBJ2-5,.,TRBV29-1,TGCAGCGTTGAGGGACTAGCGGGAGAAGAGACCCAGTACTTC,CSVEGLAGEETQYF
.,TRBJ2-3,.,TRBV6-5,TGTGCCAGCAGTTCTGCCCCGACCGACACAGATACGCAGTATTTT,CASSSAPTDTDTQYF
.,TRBJ2-3,medium-sized,TRBV12-3/TRBV12-4,TGTGCCAGCAGTCTACCAATAGAAGCGGATACGCAGTATTTT,CASSLPIEADTQYF
.,TRBJ1-4,few,TRBV20-1,TGCAGTGCCATTAGAGGGGCGGGTGAAAAACTGTTTTTT,CSAIRGAGEKLFF
TRBD1,TRBJ2-2,many,TRBV29-1,TGCAGCGTTGACTCGACAGGGACCAACACCGGGGAGCTGTTTTTT,CSVDSTGTNTGELFF
.,TRBJ2-7,many,TRBV7-2,TGTGCCAGCAGCCGAAGCCCGACGGGAGAGCAGTACTTC,CASSRSPTGEQYF
.,TRBJ2-7,.,TRBV13,TGTGCCAGCAGCTTAGAGGGGAGTATCTCCTACGAGCAGTACTTC,CASSLEGSISYEQYF
TRBD1,TRBJ2-7,many,TRBV28,TGTGCCAGCAGTTTATTGGGACAGGGCTCCTACGAGCAGTACTTC,CASSLLGQGSYEQYF
.,TRBJ2-3,many,TRBV7-2,TGTGCCAGCAGCTGGGGACCGGCGGTTAGCACAGATACGCAGTATTTT,CASSWGPAVSTDTQYF
.,TRBJ2-7,many,TRBV7-9,TGTGCCAGCAGCGGTGACAGAAACTCCTACGAGCAGTACTTC,CASSGDRNSYEQYF
.,TRBJ1-2,.,TRBV20-1,TGCAGGGCCTGGGGCAACTATGGCTACACCTTC,CRAWGNYGYTF
.,TRBJ1-1,many,TRBV7-2,TGTGCCAGCAGCCCCGGGTGGGGGTGGGACACTGAAGCTTTCTTT,CASSPGWGWDTEAFF
.,TRBJ2-5,many,TRBV6-5,TGTGCCAGCAGTTACTCGGCAGGGGTCGAGTACCAAGAGACCCAGTACTTC,CASSYSAGVEYQETQYF
.,TRBJ1-5,.,TRBV20-1,TGCAGTGCGACCGGGACTGAGGGCTATCAGCCCCAGCATTTT,CSATGTEGYQPQHF
TRBD2,TRBJ2-1,many,TRBV5-1,TGCGCCAGCAGCTTGGACACAGCGGGGGGCGACAATGAGCAGTTCTTC,CASSLDTAGGDNEQFF
.,TRBJ2-1,few,TRBV20-1,TGCAGTGCTAGAGTAGACCTAGTGTTCGCTGAGCAGTTCTTC,CSARVDLVFAEQFF
TRBD2,TRBJ2-1,few,TRBV20-1,TGCAGTGCTTTAAGTGCGGGAGTCGGATTCAGCTCCTACAATGAGCAGTTCTTC,CSALSAGVGFSSYNEQFF
TRBD2,TRBJ2-3,many,TRBV12-3/TRBV12-4,TGTGCCAGCAGTTTGCCTAGCGGGCCCACAGATACGCAGTATTTT,CASSLPSGPTDTQYF
.,TRBJ1-1,.,TRBV2,TGTGCCTTCAGTACTGGACTCACTGAAGCTTTCTTT,CAFSTGLTEAFF
.,TRBJ2-1,many,TRBV3-1,TGTGCCAGCAGCCAAGATTTTCGGGACTCCTACAATGAGCAGTTCTTC,CASSQDFRDSYNEQFF